The 21 T cell receptor beta chains reported below all come from one sample, sequenced in a study of siplizumab effects on memory and regulatory T cells. Method: immunoSEQ multiplex PCR; TCRdb's copy keeps in-frame clones and lacks some. The profile shows 97,000 or so clones, 90% to 95% of them singletons. Sequences were obtained from CD4+ T cells sorted from blood. These receptors came from a human donor in good health.

The V and J genes are TRBV5-4 and TRBJ1-1; a weak D match, TRBD1 (5 bases). CDR1 SGHNT and CDR2 YYREEE come from the germline V gene (reference sequence). This CDR3 comprises 14 residues. Trimming removed 0 bases at V and 3 bases at J, with 9 bases between. The CDR3 loop reads CASSLAGRDTEAFF. The CDR3, as DNA: TGTGCCAGCAGCTTGGCAGGGAGGGACACTGAAGCTTTCTTT.

The rearrangement uses TRBV5-5 and TRBJ2-5; D call uncertain. This CDR3 is 14 amino acids long. V lost 1 base and J 1 base, leaving 8 bases between the germline ends. Germline V gene lookup returns CDR1 SGHKS and CDR2 YYEKEE (reference sequence). The CDR3 protein is CASSLSLLQETQYF. The CDR3 DNA reads as TGTGCCAGCAGCTTGTCGTTACTCCAAGAGACCCAGTACTTC.

The rearrangement joins TRBV28 to TRBJ1-2; tentatively, D is TRBD1 (5 bases). The V gene lost 7 bases and the J gene lost 4 bases, with 25 bases spanning the gap. Per germline, CDR1 MDHEN and CDR2 SYDVKM. The CDR3 loop spans 17 amino acids. CDR3 in amino acids: CASTGSPGLSIFYGYTF. CDR3 nucleotide sequence: TGTGCCAGCACTGGATCACCGGGACTTTCGATTTTCTATGGCTACACCTTC.

The V gene is TRBV4-1, the J gene TRBJ2-3; tentatively, D is TRBD1 (5 bases). This CDR3 is 14 amino acids long. From germline, CDR1 is MGHRA and CDR2 YSYEKL. V gave up 1 base and J gave up 4 bases, with 9 bases separating them. CDR3: CASSQVTGSDTQYF. The CDR3 region has the DNA TGCGCCAGCAGCCAAGTTACAGGTTCAGATACGCAGTATTTT.

This chain uses TRBV6-5 with TRBJ1-2, with 11 bases that match TRBD1. The CDR3 length is 16 residues. CDR1 is MNHEY, CDR2 SVGAGI, per germline. V lost 0 bases and J lost 8; bases outside the gene matches: 8. CDR3 nucleotides: TGTGCCAGCAGTTACTCGGCCGGACAGGGGGCGTTCGGCTACACCTTC. It yields the protein CASSYSAGQGAFGYTF.

The CDR3 loop is CAWRNPGRSHNYGYTF. In DNA form, the CDR3 reads TGTGCCTGGAGGAATCCGGGACGCAGCCATAACTATGGCTACACCTTC. The rearrangement joins TRBV30 to TRBJ1-2; D perhaps matches TRBD1 (5 bases). The CDR3 length is 16 residues. The germline gives CDR1 GTSNPN, CDR2 SVGIG (reference sequence). Trimming left V 3 bases short and J 1 base short, with 18 bases between. Based on the CDR3 plus reference TRBV30 and TRBJ1-2, the full variable domain is SQTIHQWPATLVQPVGSPLSLECTVEGTSNPNLYWYRQAAGRGLQLLFYSVGIGQISSEVPQNLSASRPQDRQFILSSKKLLLSDSGFYLCAWRNPGRSHNYGYTFGSGTRLTVV.

The rearrangement links TRBV7-3 to TRBJ2-3, with 8 bases aligning to TRBD2. Per germline, CDR1 SGHTA and CDR2 FQGTGA. V lost 0 bases to trimming and J lost 1 base; unmatched junction nucleotides: 15. The CDR3 loop spans 20 amino acids. The CDR3 reads CASSLTPRSGSRVGTDTQYF. CDR3 nucleotide sequence: TGTGCCAGCAGCTTAACCCCAAGGAGCGGGAGTCGGGTAGGCACAGATACGCAGTATTTT.

On this clone itself: This same CDR3 is encoded by further DNA sequences in the sample. J is TRBJ2-1 and V is TRBV28; possible D gene TRBD2, 5 bases. Germline V lookup: CDR1 MDHEN, CDR2 SYDVKM. V lost 11 bases to trimming and J lost 0 bases, with 14 bases between them. This CDR3 is 14 amino acids long. CDR3 sequence reads: CASTMDSSYNEQFF. CDR3 DNA sequence: TGTGCCTCAACTATGGACTCCTCCTACAATGAGCAGTTCTTC.

The genes are TRBV7-3 and TRBJ2-5; a weak D match, TRBD1 (6 bases). Germline V CDR1 and CDR2: SGHTA, FQGTGA. The CDR3 spans 15 residues. Trimming pared 2 bases from V and 2 bases from J, leaving 12 bases between. The CDR3 coding sequence is TGTGCCAGCAGCTTATGGGCAGGGGTTCAAGAGACCCAGTACTTC. It specifies CASSLWAGVQETQYF.

A word on this clone: The junction does not match germline at one end; this may be a read error. The chain uses TRBV18 and TRBJ1-5; maybe TRBD1 (5 bases). CDR1 is KGHSH and CDR2 is LQKENI in the germline V gene. This CDR3 has 14 residues. CDR3 protein: CASSPNTNRDSPLF. CDR3 coding DNA: TGTGCCAGCTCACCGAATACAAACCGGGACTCACCACTTTTT. The entire variable domain, with the rest obtained from reference TRBV18 and TRBJ1-5, is as follows: NAGVMQNPRHLVRRRGQEARLRCSPMKGHSHVYWYRQLPEEGLKFMVYLQKENIIDESGMPKERFSAEFPKEGPSILRIQQVVRGDSAAYFCASSPNTNRDSPLFGDGTRLSIL.

This clone was counted a single time. The chain uses TRBV30 and TRBJ2-2; possibly TRBD1 or TRBD2 for D (5 bases each). The CDR3 is 15 amino acids. Deletions cut 0 bases from V and 3 bases from J, with 11 bases between. Germline CDR1 and CDR2: GTSNPN and SVGIG (reference sequence). The CDR3 coding sequence is TGTGCCTGGAGTGTTTGGGGGTCCGACACCGGGGAGCTGTTTTTT. It is translated as CAWSVWGSDTGELFF.

The rearrangement joins TRBV27 to TRBJ1-3; D call uncertain. The ends were cut back, 6 bases at V and 7 bases at J, with 7 bases in the middle. The germline V gene encodes CDR1 MNHEY and CDR2 SMNVEV (reference sequence). This CDR3 has 11 amino acids. This CDR3 is CASSDRNTIYF. DNA for the CDR3: TGTGCCAGCAGCGATCGGAACACCATATATTTT.

The rearrangement joins TRBV30 to TRBJ2-1, with D uncertain. This CDR3 contains 11 residues. The germline gives CDR1 GTSNPN, CDR2 SVGIG (reference sequence). Trimming removed 4 bases at V and 4 bases at J, with 5 bases between. CDR3 region: CAWKDYNEQFF. The CDR3 DNA sequence: TGTGCCTGGAAAGATTACAATGAGCAGTTCTTC.

The chain is built from TRBV7-2 and TRBJ2-3; 14 bases are shared with TRBD2. CDR1 and CDR2 from the germline V gene are SGHTA and FQGNSA. This CDR3 region has 15 residues. V shed 5 bases and J 4 bases; nucleotides not matched to a gene: 2. CDR3 in DNA: TGTGCCAGCAGCCCGGGACTAGCGGGGGCAGATACGCAGTATTTT. As protein: CASSPGLAGADTQYF.

This chain uses TRBV7-6 with TRBJ1-4; a possible D gene is TRBD1 (6 bases). Germline assignment: CDR1 SGHVS and CDR2 FNYEAQ. Trimming left V 5 bases short and J 7 bases short, with 14 bases between. This CDR3 contains 14 residues. This CDR3 reads CASSQGGIGEKLFF. CDR3 nucleotides: TGTGCCAGCAGCCAAGGGGGAATCGGTGAAAAACTGTTTTTT. The variable domain in full, completed from reference TRBV7-6 and TRBJ1-4, reads GAGVSQSPRYKVTKRGQDVALRCDPISGHVSLYWYRQALGQGPEFLTYFNYEAQQDKSGLPNDRFSAERPEGSISTLTIQRTEQRDSAMYRCASSQGGIGEKLFFGSGTQLSVL.

This chain links TRBV6-5 with TRBJ2-7; TRBD2 agrees at 9 bases. This CDR3 has 15 residues. Per germline, CDR1 MNHEY and CDR2 SVGAGI. V shed 6 bases, J shed 0 bases, and the junction held 6 bases outside the gene matches. In DNA form, the CDR3 reads TGTGCCAGCAGCTCTAGCGGGAAGGCCTCCTACGAGCAGTACTTC. Translating gives CASSSSGKASYEQYF.

V and J are TRBV4-2 and TRBJ2-5, with 7 bases aligning to TRBD1. Trimming cost V 0 bases and J 5 bases; bases outside gene matches: 12. The CDR3 consists of 17 residues. Germline values: CDR1 LGHNA, CDR2 YNFKEQ. The CDR3 loop reads CASSQDGFKGATETQYF. The CDR3 DNA reads TGTGCCAGCAGCCAAGATGGGTTCAAGGGGGCTACGGAGACCCAGTACTTC.

The chain has TRBV28 and TRBJ1-5, with unresolved D. V lost 3 bases and J 3 bases, leaving 12 bases between the germline ends. Germline loops: CDR1 MDHEN, CDR2 SYDVKM. The CDR3 runs 15 residues. The CDR3 is CASSFTRTNNQPQHF. Written as DNA, the CDR3 is TGTGCCAGCAGTTTTACTCGGACCAACAATCAGCCCCAGCATTTT.

The J gene is TRBJ2-7, the V gene TRBV6-1; perhaps TRBD2 as D (5 bases). The CDR3 consists of 13 residues. Germline V CDR1 and CDR2: MNHNS, SASEGT. The V and J ends lost 8 bases and 0 bases respectively, with 11 bases between them. In DNA form, the CDR3 reads TGTGCCAGCCTAGAGGACTTCTCCTACGAGCAGTACTTC. Its translation: CASLEDFSYEQYF.

V is TRBV7-8 and J is TRBJ2-1; D is ambiguous. Per germline, CDR1 SGHVS and CDR2 FQNEAQ. Trimming took off 2 bases at V and 4 bases at J, with 15 bases between the two ends. The CDR3 consists of 16 residues. In nucleotides, the CDR3 is TGTGCCAGCAGCTTAAATACCCAAACAGATTACAATGAGCAGTTCTTC. Protein: CASSLNTQTDYNEQFF. Full variable domain (rest looked up from reference TRBV7-8 and TRBJ2-1): GAGVSQSPRYKVAKRGQDVALRCDPISGHVSLFWYQQALGQGPEFLTYFQNEAQLDKSGLPSDRFFAERPEGSVSTLKIQRTQQEDSAVYLCASSLNTQTDYNEQFFGPGTRLTVL.

The chain is built from TRBV19 and TRBJ1-2; no firm D call. Germline V gives CDR1 LNHDA, CDR2 SQIVND (reference sequence). Between the trimmed V and J ends, which lost 3 bases and 7 bases, there was a span of 15 bases. The CDR3 covers 14 residues. This CDR3 is CASSILGQLPGYTF. CDR3 sequence (DNA): TGTGCCAGTAGTATCCTTGGCCAATTACCTGGCTACACCTTC.